The 10 T cell receptor beta chains below were found in one sample sequenced in a study of beta chain features in type 1 diabetes. Findings and limits, study-wide: For Type 1 diabetes patients, all four CD4+ subsets carried TCRB CDR3s that were moderately but significantly shorter.

The investigators reverse transcribed all of the isolated RNA, so they sequenced expressed TCRB transcripts. Clones were read by immunoSEQ multiplex PCR, and TCRdb kept only the in-frame ones, dropping some. The sample lists 500,000 to 800,000 clones, roughly an eighth occurring once. No antigen is known for these receptors. Sequences were obtained from naive CD4+ T cells from blood. The receptor set was obtained from a man aged 30 to 39 with type 1 diabetes.

This clone was recorded a few times. The gene calls are TRBV27 and TRBJ1-1; D not resolved. CDR3 length: 15 residues. CDR1 is MNHEY, CDR2 SMNVEV, per germline (reference sequence). The V end was cut by 8 bases, the J end by 1 base, with 17 bases between. CDR3 in amino acids: CASRSPRSWNTEAFF. CDR3 coding DNA: TGTGCCAGCCGCTCCCCGCGCTCATGGAACACTGAAGCTTTCTTT.

V gene TRBV7-9 combines with J gene TRBJ1-6, with D uncertain. The germline V gene has CDR1 SEHNR and CDR2 FQNEAQ (reference sequence). CDR3 size: 11 residues. Trimming removed 5 bases from V and 12 bases from J, with 8 bases in between. The CDR3 DNA sequence: TGTGCCAGCAGCCCGGAGGAACCCCTCCACTTT. This translates into CASSPEEPLHF.

This clone showed up just a few times. The chain has TRBV29-1 and TRBJ2-7; the D is unclear. Germline V gene data show CDR1 as SQVTM and CDR2 as ANQGSEA. The V and J ends lost 6 bases and 0 bases respectively, with 15 bases between them. This CDR3 region has 14 residues. The CDR3 DNA is TGCAGCGTCCGTCTCACCAGGAGCTCCTACGAGCAGTACTTC. Its translation is CSVRLTRSSYEQYF.

This CDR3 reads CASSPPSQGGGRYGYTF. The CDR3 DNA follows: TGTGCCAGCAGCCCCCCGTCCCAAGGAGGGGGCAGGTATGGCTACACCTTC. This chain links TRBV11-2 with TRBJ1-2; 7 nucleotides line up with TRBD1. Germline V gene lookup returns CDR1 SGHAT and CDR2 FQNNGV. This CDR3 has 17 residues. V lost 5 bases and J lost 5; bases outside the gene matches: 17.

This sequence joins TRBV11-3 and TRBJ1-1; D is undetermined. Trimming removed 5 bases from V and 1 base from J, with 14 bases in between. CDR3 length: 15 residues. Per germline, CDR1 SGHNT and CDR2 YENEEA. CDR3 amino acids: CASSPAGRRNTEAFF. The DNA of the CDR3 is TGTGCCAGCAGCCCTGCTGGCAGGCGGAACACTGAAGCTTTCTTT.

The CDR3 spells CASSLETGHEKLFF. The DNA of the CDR3 is TGTGCCAGCAGCTTAGAAACAGGGCATGAAAAACTGTTTTTT. The V call is TRBV11-2, the J call TRBJ1-4; the D gene is possibly TRBD1 (6 bases). Germline V gene sequence: CDR1 SGHAT, CDR2 FQNNGV. V dropped 0 bases and J dropped 6 bases, with 8 bases sitting between them. This CDR3 is 14 amino acids long. Looking up the rest from reference TRBV11-2 and TRBJ1-4 gives the full variable domain: EAGVAQSPRYKIIEKRQSVAFWCNPISGHATLYWYQQILGQGPKLLIQFQNNGVVDDSQLPKDRFSAERLKGVDSTLKIQPAKLEDSAVYLCASSLETGHEKLFFGSGTQLSVL.

This rearrangement joins TRBV27 to TRBJ2-1; D perhaps matches TRBD2 (5 bases). This CDR3 is built from 13 residues. Germline CDR1 and CDR2: MNHEY and SMNVEV (reference sequence). Between the trimmed V and J ends, which lost 5 bases and 7 bases, there was a span of 12 bases. The CDR3 reads CASSLREDNEQFF. Written as DNA, the CDR3 is TGTGCCAGCAGTCTACGGGAAGATAATGAGCAGTTCTTC.

The chain joins TRBV19 to TRBJ1-2; D may be TRBD1 (5 bases). The CDR3 spans 13 residues. Germline CDR1 reads LNHDA; CDR2 reads SQIVND (reference sequence). Trimming removed 6 bases at V and 7 bases at J, with 15 bases between. The CDR3 DNA sequence: TGTGCCAGTAGCCGGGGCAGCCTTACTGGCTACACCTTC. It specifies CASSRGSLTGYTF.

The chain links TRBV20-1 to TRBJ2-1, with D possibly being TRBD2 (6 bases). Germline assignment: CDR1 DFQATT and CDR2 SNEGSKA (reference sequence). This CDR3 is built from 11 residues. The CDR3 DNA reads as TGCCTATTGCGGGGATACAATGAGCAGTTCTTC. Translated, it gives CLLRGYNEQFF.

V is TRBV6-1 and J is TRBJ2-7, with D hard to call. V was pared by 4 bases and J by 1 base, with 8 bases between. The CDR3 loop spans 13 amino acids. Germline V CDR1 and CDR2: MNHNS, SASEGT. The CDR3 DNA reads as TGTGCCAGCAGTGGCAACGGGTCCTACGAGCAGTACTTC. This codes for CASSGNGSYEQYF.